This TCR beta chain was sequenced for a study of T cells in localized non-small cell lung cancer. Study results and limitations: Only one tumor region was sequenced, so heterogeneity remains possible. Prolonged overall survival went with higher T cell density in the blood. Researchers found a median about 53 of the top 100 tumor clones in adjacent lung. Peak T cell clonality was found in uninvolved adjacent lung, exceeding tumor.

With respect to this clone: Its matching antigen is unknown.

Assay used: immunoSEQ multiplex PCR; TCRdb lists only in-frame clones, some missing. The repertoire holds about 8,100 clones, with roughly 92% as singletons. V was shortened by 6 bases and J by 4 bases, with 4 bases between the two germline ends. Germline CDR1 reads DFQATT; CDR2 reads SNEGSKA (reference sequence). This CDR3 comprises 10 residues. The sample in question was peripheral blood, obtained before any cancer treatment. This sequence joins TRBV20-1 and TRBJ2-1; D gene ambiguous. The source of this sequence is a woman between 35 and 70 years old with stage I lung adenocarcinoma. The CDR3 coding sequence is TGCAGTGCCGCATACAATGAGCAGTTCTTC. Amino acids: CSAAYNEQFF.